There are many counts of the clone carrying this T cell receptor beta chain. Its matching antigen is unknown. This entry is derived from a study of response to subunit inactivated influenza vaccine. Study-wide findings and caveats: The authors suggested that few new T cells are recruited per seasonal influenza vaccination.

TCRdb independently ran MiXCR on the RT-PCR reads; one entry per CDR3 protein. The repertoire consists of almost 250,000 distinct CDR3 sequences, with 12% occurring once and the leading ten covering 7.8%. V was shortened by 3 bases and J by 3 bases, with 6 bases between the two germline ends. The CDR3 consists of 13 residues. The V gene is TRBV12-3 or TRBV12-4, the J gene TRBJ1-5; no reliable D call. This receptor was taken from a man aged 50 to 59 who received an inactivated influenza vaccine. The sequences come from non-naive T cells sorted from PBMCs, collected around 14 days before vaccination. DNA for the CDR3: TGTGCCAGCAGTTTTGGGTTCAATCAGCCCCAGCATTTT. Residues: CASSFGFNQPQHF.